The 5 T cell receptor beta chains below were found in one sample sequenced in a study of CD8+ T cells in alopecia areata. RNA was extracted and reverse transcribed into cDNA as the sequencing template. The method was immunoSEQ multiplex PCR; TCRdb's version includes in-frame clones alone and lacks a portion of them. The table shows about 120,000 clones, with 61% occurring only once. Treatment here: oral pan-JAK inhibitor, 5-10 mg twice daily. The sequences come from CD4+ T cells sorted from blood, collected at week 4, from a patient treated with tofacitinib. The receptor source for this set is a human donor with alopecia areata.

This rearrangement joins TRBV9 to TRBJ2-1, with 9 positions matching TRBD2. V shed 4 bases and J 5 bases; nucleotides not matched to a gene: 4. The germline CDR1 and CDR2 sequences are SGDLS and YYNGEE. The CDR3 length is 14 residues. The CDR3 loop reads CASSPGLANNEQFF. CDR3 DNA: TGTGCCAGCAGCCCGGGACTAGCTAACAATGAGCAGTTCTTC.

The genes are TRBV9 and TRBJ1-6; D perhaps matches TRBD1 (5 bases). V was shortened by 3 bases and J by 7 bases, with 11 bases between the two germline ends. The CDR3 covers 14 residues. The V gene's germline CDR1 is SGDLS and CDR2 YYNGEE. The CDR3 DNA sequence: TGTGCCAGCAGCGAAGGACATCCGAATTCACCCCTCCACTTT. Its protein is CASSEGHPNSPLHF.

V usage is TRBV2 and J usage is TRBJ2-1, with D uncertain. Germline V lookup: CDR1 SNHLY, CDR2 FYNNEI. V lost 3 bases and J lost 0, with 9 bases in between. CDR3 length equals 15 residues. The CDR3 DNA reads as TGTGCCAGCAGTGAGAAAGTCGGCTCCTACAATGAGCAGTTCTTC. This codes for CASSEKVGSYNEQFF.

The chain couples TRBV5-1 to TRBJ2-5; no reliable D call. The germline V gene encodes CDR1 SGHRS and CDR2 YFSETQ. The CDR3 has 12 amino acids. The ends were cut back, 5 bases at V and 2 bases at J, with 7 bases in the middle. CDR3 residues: CASRVPQETQYF. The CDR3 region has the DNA TGCGCCAGCAGAGTTCCTCAAGAGACCCAGTACTTC. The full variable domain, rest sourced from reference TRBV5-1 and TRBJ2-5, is KAGVTQTPRYLIKTRGQQVTLSCSPISGHRSVSWYQQTPGQGLQFLFEYFSETQRNKGNFPGRFSGRQFSNSRSEMNVSTLELGDSALYLCASRVPQETQYFGPGTRLLVL.

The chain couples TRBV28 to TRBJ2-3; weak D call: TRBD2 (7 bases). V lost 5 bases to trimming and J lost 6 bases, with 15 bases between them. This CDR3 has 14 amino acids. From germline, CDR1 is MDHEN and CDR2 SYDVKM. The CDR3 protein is CASSGIGRGDTQYF. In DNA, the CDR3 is TGTGCCAGCAGTGGAATAGGGAGGGGGGATACGCAGTATTTT.